This is a list of T cell receptor beta chains from one sample in a study of OX40 agonist ivuxolimab in advanced cancers. TCRdb's table, derived via immunoSEQ multiplex PCR, lists solely in-frame clones and lacks some. The sample lists 72,000 or so clones, about 80% occurring once. The input for sequencing was CD4+ or CD8+ T cells sorted from blood, taken in a trial of the OX40 agonist ivuxolimab. The receptors stem from an adult with an advanced solid tumor such as melanoma, head and neck, liver or kidney cancer. Each CDR3 is given with its conserved first and last residue. Fields, in order: clone size, J gene, D gene, V gene, CDR3 DNA, CDR3 protein. The D gene is left open where the match is weak. Rows may omit the clone size; those that give it use once, few, many or a size class.

clone size: NA; J gene: TRBJ2-7; D gene: NA; V gene: TRBV18; CDR3 DNA: TGTGCCAGCTCACACCCGGGACGGGGTGGGACCTACGAGCAGTACTTC; CDR3 protein: CASSHPGRGGTYEQYF
clone size: NA; J gene: TRBJ1-5; D gene: NA; V gene: TRBV19; CDR3 DNA: TGTGCCAGTAGTACCCTCGGGAGGAATCAGCCCCAGCATTTT; CDR3 protein: CASSTLGRNQPQHF
clone size: NA; J gene: TRBJ1-2; D gene: NA; V gene: TRBV19; CDR3 DNA: TGTGCCAGTAGCGAACAGGGTGGAAACTATGGCTACACCTTC; CDR3 protein: CASSEQGGNYGYTF
clone size: NA; J gene: TRBJ2-1; D gene: TRBD2; V gene: TRBV7-6; CDR3 DNA: TGTGCCAGCAGCTTAAGTACTAGCGGGGGCAATGAGCAGTTCTTC; CDR3 protein: CASSLSTSGGNEQFF
clone size: NA; J gene: TRBJ2-5; D gene: NA; V gene: TRBV9; CDR3 DNA: TGTGCCAGCAGCGTCTCCGCAAATACACAAGAGACCCAGTACTTC; CDR3 protein: CASSVSANTQETQYF
clone size: NA; J gene: TRBJ1-1; D gene: NA; V gene: TRBV5-1; CDR3 DNA: TGCGCCAGCAGCGTGGACAGTTTCACTGAAGCTTTCTTT; CDR3 protein: CASSVDSFTEAFF
clone size: NA; J gene: TRBJ1-1; D gene: NA; V gene: TRBV28; CDR3 DNA: TGTGCCACCGGCTCCGGGGAGGCTGAAGCTTTCTTT; CDR3 protein: CATGSGEAEAFF
clone size: few; J gene: TRBJ2-3; D gene: TRBD1; V gene: TRBV10-1; CDR3 DNA: TGCGCCAGCAGTGATGCGGGACAGGGACGGAACACAGATACGCAGTATTTT; CDR3 protein: CASSDAGQGRNTDTQYF
clone size: NA; J gene: TRBJ1-6; D gene: TRBD1; V gene: TRBV18; CDR3 DNA: TGTGCCAGCTCAAGTGCCGGGACAGGGGGGAATTCACCCCTCCACTTT; CDR3 protein: CASSSAGTGGNSPLHF
clone size: NA; J gene: TRBJ2-1; D gene: TRBD2; V gene: TRBV2; CDR3 DNA: TGTGCCAGCGGTCCTAGCGGGAGTTACAATGAGCAGTTCTTC; CDR3 protein: CASGPSGSYNEQFF
clone size: once; J gene: TRBJ1-5; D gene: NA; V gene: TRBV18; CDR3 DNA: TGTGCCAGCTCACAAAGGACAGTTGTAGGGGGCAATCAGCCCCAGCATTTT; CDR3 protein: CASSQRTVVGGNQPQHF
clone size: NA; J gene: TRBJ1-1; D gene: TRBD1; V gene: TRBV20-1; CDR3 DNA: TGCAGTGCTAGCCTTACAGGGGGAGCTTTCTTT; CDR3 protein: CSASLTGGAFF
clone size: NA; J gene: TRBJ1-1; D gene: NA; V gene: TRBV13; CDR3 DNA: TGTGCCAGCAGCGGGCGGGCCTACGGGGGCACTGAAGCTTTCTTT; CDR3 protein: CASSGRAYGGTEAFF
clone size: NA; J gene: TRBJ2-2; D gene: NA; V gene: TRBV5-4; CDR3 DNA: TGTGCCAGCAGCTTGAAAAGGGCCCTAAGGAACACCGGGGAGCTGTTTTTT; CDR3 protein: CASSLKRALRNTGELFF
clone size: NA; J gene: TRBJ1-1; D gene: NA; V gene: TRBV7-2; CDR3 DNA: TGTGCCAGCAGCATTTGGGGGTCTCGGGGGCCGGCTGAAGCTTTCTTT; CDR3 protein: CASSIWGSRGPAEAFF
clone size: NA; J gene: TRBJ2-5; D gene: TRBD2; V gene: TRBV10-3; CDR3 DNA: TGTGCCATCAGCGGGACTAGCGGGGGCCTACAAGAGACCCAGTACTTC; CDR3 protein: CAISGTSGGLQETQYF
clone size: once; J gene: TRBJ1-2; D gene: NA; V gene: TRBV20-1; CDR3 DNA: TGCAGCTCAGGGCCCCAAGATGGCTACACCTTC; CDR3 protein: CSSGPQDGYTF
clone size: NA; J gene: TRBJ2-1; D gene: NA; V gene: TRBV11-3; CDR3 DNA: TGTGCCAGCAGCCAACAGGCAGGGGATACTGAGCAGTTCTTC; CDR3 protein: CASSQQAGDTEQFF
clone size: NA; J gene: TRBJ1-1; D gene: NA; V gene: TRBV4-2; CDR3 DNA: TGTGCCAGCAGCCAGGGGGGACTAAACACTGAAGCTTTCTTT; CDR3 protein: CASSQGGLNTEAFF
clone size: few; J gene: TRBJ1-1; D gene: NA; V gene: TRBV11-2; CDR3 DNA: TGTGCCAGTAAACTACTTGGGGGCGCGGGCGGGGCTTTCTTT; CDR3 protein: CASKLLGGAGGAFF